The 5 T cell receptor beta chains given below trace back to one sample, sequenced in a study of identical twins. MiXCR, applied by TCRdb to the 5' RACE reads, yields one record per CDR3 protein. The table has roughly 250,000 distinct CDR3 sequences, 6% to 8.5% seen once. The sample was also reused in another study, on yellow fever vaccine responses in identical twins.

Sequenced input: CD8+ T cells sorted from blood. The receptors were gathered from a woman under 30 in good health.

This clonotype was seen more than once but under ten times. The junction differs from germline at one of its ends, possibly a read error. V usage is TRBV28 and J usage is TRBJ2-7, with TRBD2 matching 7 bases. This CDR3 is 11 amino acids long. CDR1 MDHEN and CDR2 SYDVKM come from the germline V gene. CDR3 nucleotide sequence: TGTGCCAGCAGTTTGGGAGGGGTTGGGATCTTC. Translated: CASSLGGVGIF.

At least ten counts were recorded for this clonotype. The CDR3 sequence is CSAIDREATNEKLFF. The DNA of the CDR3 is TGCAGTGCGATCGACAGGGAAGCAACTAATGAAAAACTGTTTTTT. The chain recombines TRBV20-1 with TRBJ1-4; 7 positions agree with TRBD1. V shed 6 bases and J 0 bases; nucleotides not matched to a gene: 7. The germline gives CDR1 DFQATT, CDR2 SNEGSKA (reference sequence). This CDR3 comprises 15 residues.

This clonotype was observed many times. The V and J genes are TRBV11-2 and TRBJ2-3; 7 bases agree with TRBD1. Per the germline V gene, CDR1 is SGHAT and CDR2 is FQNNGV. The CDR3 spans 12 residues. The J segment lost 9 bases and the V segment lost 5 bases, leaving 5 bases of the junction unmatched. The CDR3 bases are TGTGCCAGCAGCCCGGGACAGTCGACGCAGTATTTT. The encoded protein is CASSPGQSTQYF. The whole variable domain, remainder taken from reference TRBV11-2 and TRBJ2-3, is EAGVAQSPRYKIIEKRQSVAFWCNPISGHATLYWYQQILGQGPKLLIQFQNNGVVDDSQLPKDRFSAERLKGVDSTLKIQPAKLEDSAVYLCASSPGQSTQYFGPGTRLTVL.

This clonotype was detected only a few times. This chain links TRBV5-6 with TRBJ1-1; weak D call: TRBD1 (5 bases). Germline assignment: CDR1 SGHDT and CDR2 YYEEEE. This CDR3 has 14 amino acids. Trimming shortened V by 4 bases and J by 1 base, and 11 bases separated the two germline ends. CDR3 bases: TGTGCCAGCAGCATTGGGGCAGGGAACACTGAAGCTTTCTTT. Translation: CASSIGAGNTEAFF.

The sample holds many counts of this clonotype. This chain uses TRBV11-2 with TRBJ2-2, with TRBD1 matching 7 bases. Trimming at V came to 0 bases and at J to 6 bases, leaving 4 bases not matched to a gene. This CDR3 comprises 15 residues. CDR1 is SGHAT, CDR2 FQNNGV, per germline. CDR3: CASSLEQGKSGELFF. The CDR3, as DNA: TGTGCCAGCAGCTTAGAACAGGGGAAATCCGGGGAGCTGTTTTTT.